This T cell receptor (beta chain) came from a study of shared clonotypes between healthy human individuals. Here immunoSEQ multiplex PCR was the method, and the copy in TCRdb shows in-frame clones only, minus some. The sample contains some 580,000 clones, about 97% of which appear only once. The source material was naive CD4+ T cells sorted from blood. Subset noted: CD45RA+ positively selected. The receptor's source is a woman in her thirties in good health.

CDR3 in DNA: TGTGCCAGCAGTGTGGGCAGGGGGGGCTACGAGCAGTACTTC. This sequence encodes CASSVGRGGYEQYF. The rearrangement joins TRBV28 to TRBJ2-7, with D perhaps assigned TRBD1 or TRBD2 (7 bases each). In germline, CDR1 is MDHEN, CDR2 SYDVKM. V lost 5 bases to trimming and J lost 3 bases, with 14 bases between them. This CDR3 comprises 14 residues.